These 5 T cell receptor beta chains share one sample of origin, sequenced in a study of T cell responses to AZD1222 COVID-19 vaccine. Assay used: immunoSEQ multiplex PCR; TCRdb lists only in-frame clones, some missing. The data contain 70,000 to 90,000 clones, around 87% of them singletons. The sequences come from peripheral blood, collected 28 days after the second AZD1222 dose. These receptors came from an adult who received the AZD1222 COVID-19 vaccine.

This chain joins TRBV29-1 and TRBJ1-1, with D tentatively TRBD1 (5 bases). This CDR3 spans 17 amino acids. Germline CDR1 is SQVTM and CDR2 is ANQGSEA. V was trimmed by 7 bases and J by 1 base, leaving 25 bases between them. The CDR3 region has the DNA TGCAGCGCCCTTGGACTCCTCGTAGGGGTCAGGAACACTGAAGCTTTCTTT. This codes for CSALGLLVGVRNTEAFF.

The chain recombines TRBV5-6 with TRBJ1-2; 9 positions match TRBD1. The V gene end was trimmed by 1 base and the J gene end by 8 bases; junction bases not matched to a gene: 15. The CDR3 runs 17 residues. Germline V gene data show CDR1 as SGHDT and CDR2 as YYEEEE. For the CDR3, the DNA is TGTGCCAGCAGCTTGATAGTGAGTCCACAGGGGGCAGAAGGCTACACCTTC. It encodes CASSLIVSPQGAEGYTF.

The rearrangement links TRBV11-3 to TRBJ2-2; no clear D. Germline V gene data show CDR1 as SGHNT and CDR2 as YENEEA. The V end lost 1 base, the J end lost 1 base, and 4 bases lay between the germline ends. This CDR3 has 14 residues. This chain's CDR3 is CASSLVGNTGELFF. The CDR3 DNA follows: TGTGCCAGCAGCTTAGTGGGGAACACCGGGGAGCTGTTTTTT.

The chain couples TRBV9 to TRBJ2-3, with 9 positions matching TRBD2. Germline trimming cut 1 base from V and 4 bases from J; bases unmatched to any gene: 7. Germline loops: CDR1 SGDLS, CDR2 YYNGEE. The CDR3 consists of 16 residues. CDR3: CASSVLAGSPSDTQYF. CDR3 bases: TGTGCCAGCAGCGTACTAGCGGGGAGCCCCTCAGATACGCAGTATTTT.

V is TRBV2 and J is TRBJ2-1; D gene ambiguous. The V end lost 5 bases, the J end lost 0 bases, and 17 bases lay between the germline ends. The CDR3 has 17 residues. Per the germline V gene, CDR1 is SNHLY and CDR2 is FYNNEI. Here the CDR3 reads CASSRFGSQSSYNEQFF. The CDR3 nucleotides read TGTGCCAGCAGTAGGTTTGGCTCCCAAAGCTCCTACAATGAGCAGTTCTTC.